This T cell receptor (beta chain) was found in a study of blood T cell repertoires in COVID-19. Only in-frame clones appear in the TCRdb table, and some are missing; sequencing was by immunoSEQ multiplex PCR. The sample lists some 150,000 clones, approximately 86% occurring once. The CDR3 spans 17 residues. Between the trimmed V and J ends, which lost 6 bases and 4 bases, there was a span of 22 bases. CDR1 is SGHRS, CDR2 YFSETQ, per germline. This sequence joins TRBV5-1 and TRBJ2-2; D ambiguous. Source material: peripheral blood. This TCR derives from a man aged 70 or older with acute or convalescent COVID-19. CDR3 residues: CASTPPWAGDGTGELFF. Here the CDR3 DNA reads TGCGCCAGCACCCCCCCCTGGGCAGGCGACGGCACCGGGGAGCTGTTTTTT.